This TCR beta chain was captured in a study of Ad26.COV2.S vaccination and SARS-CoV-2 variants. Study results and caveats: Vaccine recipients and placebo recipients showed similar non-spike TCR breadth. Measurements of TCR breadth and depth may have given underestimates of the total T cell responses. Spike-specific TCR breadth in vaccine recipients exceeded that seen in placebo recipients. Reported post-vaccination CD8+ and CD4+ T cell responses to spike showed substantial breadth.

J gave up 8 bases and V 6 bases, and 7 bases lay outside the gene matches. The CDR3 covers 14 residues. Per germline, CDR1 MNHEY and CDR2 SVGAGI. About this clone itself: The antigen is unknown.

Some clones are missing from TCRdb's copy, which holds only in-frame ones; the method was immunoSEQ multiplex PCR. The data hold over 110,000 clones, with approximately 90% observed a single time. Sample: peripheral blood, taken after recovery from COVID-19. The J gene is TRBJ1-4, the V gene TRBV6-5, with 9 bases identical to TRBD1. This sequence was found in a human donor who had recovered from COVID-19. The CDR3 protein is CASSRTGVGEKLFF. The CDR3 region has the DNA TGTGCCAGCAGCCGGACAGGGGTCGGGGAAAAACTGTTTTTT.